Listed here is a single T cell receptor beta chain. Its antigen is not identified. The sample is drawn from a study of shared clonotypes between healthy human individuals. CD45RO-negative CD8 cells positively selected for CCR7 made up the naive population, which excluded terminally differentiated effector memory CD45RA+ cells. Only in-frame clones appear in the TCRdb table, and some are missing; sequencing was by immunoSEQ multiplex PCR. The profile shows about 2 million clones, about 95% of them singletons. The CDR3 is 15 amino acids. Germline V lookup: CDR1 MNHNY, CDR2 SVGAGI (reference sequence). V lost 2 bases and J lost 7, with 14 bases in between. Study results and limitations: Only blood was sampled; tissue repertoires likely differ.

The sequenced sample was naive CD8+ T cells sorted from blood. The rearrangement links TRBV6-6 to TRBJ1-4, with D tentatively TRBD1 (6 bases). This TCR derives from a man between 18 and 29 years old in good health. The CDR3 reads CASSYADRQGEKLFF. CDR3 DNA: TGTGCCAGCAGTTACGCTGACAGGCAGGGTGAAAAACTGTTTTTT.